The source of this TCR beta chain is a study of metastatic and nonmetastatic thyroid tumors. Overall study: The authors compared repertoires across blood and tumor or nodule tissue from malignant and benign thyroid patients. Study-level findings and limits: For both blood and tumor, malignant thyroid tumors reportedly showed significantly higher TCR beta diversity than benign nodules did.

Until they underwent thyroid surgery, no patient had received any treatment. In the original workflow: A classifier of distant metastasis in papillary thyroid cancer was built from CDR3 differences (across clinicopathological groups). Via MiXCR, TCRdb re-called the PCR reads. The V and J calls reflect TCRdb's pipeline rather than the authors' work. The repertoire has 40,000 to 55,000 clones, about 15% of them found once; the top ten carry about 20%. This clone was picked up many times. As yet, its antigen is unknown. This CDR3 contains 13 residues. V lost 7 bases and J lost 5; bases outside the gene matches: 2. Germline V CDR1 and CDR2: KGHDR, SFDVKD.

Source material: blood. This clonotype was obtained from a female donor with papillary thyroid cancer or a benign thyroid nodule (not recorded which). Some clones in this sample may be carry-over from other donors' samples. V is TRBV24-1 and J is TRBJ2-1, with 9 nucleotides matching TRBD2. Here the CDR3 reads CATRLAGDNEQFF. The DNA for the CDR3 is TGTGCCACCAGACTAGCGGGTGACAATGAGCAGTTCTTC.